These T cell receptor beta chains were read from a single sample in a study of cytomegalovirus exposure and HLA in healthy donors. TCRdb's table, derived via immunoSEQ multiplex PCR, lists solely in-frame clones and lacks some. The data contain approximately 93,000 clones, about two thirds of them singletons. Sequencing was carried out using PBMCs. All receptors come from a boy between 10 and 17 years old in good health and CMV-seropositive. Both conserved end residues are part of each CDR3. Each record gives: V gene, J gene, CDR3 protein.

v_gene: TRBV7-9; j_gene: TRBJ2-5; CDR3aa: CASSLASGFGLEVQTQYF
v_gene: TRBV18; j_gene: TRBJ1-1; CDR3aa: CASSPGQGATAEAFF
v_gene: TRBV27; j_gene: TRBJ2-3; CDR3aa: CASSLWRGEGTDTQYF
v_gene: TRBV2; j_gene: TRBJ2-1; CDR3aa: CASRRAGGLSYNEQFF
v_gene: TRBV5-1; j_gene: TRBJ2-7; CDR3aa: CASSLDRQGAQYF
v_gene: TRBV18; j_gene: TRBJ2-5; CDR3aa: CASSETGTDGETQYF
v_gene: TRBV5-1; j_gene: TRBJ2-2; CDR3aa: CASSLAGANTGELFF
v_gene: TRBV7-9; j_gene: TRBJ1-1; CDR3aa: CASSLGQGAEAFF
v_gene: TRBV6-1; j_gene: TRBJ2-7; CDR3aa: CASSEAHRGIYF
v_gene: TRBV25-1; j_gene: TRBJ2-7; CDR3aa: CASSGTVGPYEQYF
v_gene: TRBV5-4; j_gene: TRBJ2-3; CDR3aa: CASSLVAVAGNTDTQYF
v_gene: TRBV9; j_gene: TRBJ2-5; CDR3aa: CASSVRGSRQETQYF
v_gene: TRBV6-5; j_gene: TRBJ1-6; CDR3aa: CASSRDRGMYSPLHF
v_gene: TRBV5-1; j_gene: TRBJ2-7; CDR3aa: CASSFLAGQGNEQYF
v_gene: TRBV6-5; j_gene: TRBJ1-1; CDR3aa: CASRFNTGRAEAFF
v_gene: TRBV12-5; j_gene: TRBJ2-1; CDR3aa: CASGLVLHREGNEQFF
v_gene: TRBV6-5; j_gene: TRBJ2-1; CDR3aa: CASSSVRGTFNEQFF
v_gene: TRBV30; j_gene: TRBJ1-2; CDR3aa: CAWSGDTNYGYTF
v_gene: TRBV7-3; j_gene: TRBJ2-7; CDR3aa: CASSLRPGWEQYF
v_gene: TRBV15; j_gene: TRBJ2-7; CDR3aa: CATSRDAGQSYEQYF
v_gene: TRBV5-1; j_gene: TRBJ1-6; CDR3aa: CASSLADSGSYNSPLHF
v_gene: TRBV11-3; j_gene: TRBJ2-1; CDR3aa: CASAPGTSGSKGYNEQFF
v_gene: TRBV7-8; j_gene: TRBJ2-4; CDR3aa: CASSPGESAIIQYF
v_gene: TRBV5-1; j_gene: TRBJ1-2; CDR3aa: CASSLLTGSNYGYTF
v_gene: TRBV11-1; j_gene: TRBJ1-5; CDR3aa: CASSPAGSNQPQHF
v_gene: TRBV15; j_gene: TRBJ1-1; CDR3aa: CATSTRRGFGTEAFF
v_gene: TRBV29-1; j_gene: TRBJ1-3; CDR3aa: CSAEEYGNTIYF
v_gene: TRBV5-1; j_gene: TRBJ2-7; CDR3aa: CASTSGAPGEQYF
v_gene: TRBV19; j_gene: TRBJ1-1; CDR3aa: CASSIEDSSNTEAFF
v_gene: TRBV10-2; j_gene: TRBJ2-1; CDR3aa: CASTNLAGGYNEQFF
v_gene: TRBV29-1; j_gene: TRBJ2-1; CDR3aa: CSVEGEGRRSYNEQFF
v_gene: TRBV19; j_gene: TRBJ1-3; CDR3aa: CASSSPTVSSGNTIYF
v_gene: TRBV19; j_gene: TRBJ2-3; CDR3aa: CASSMYGGLAGEGTQYF
v_gene: TRBV6-5; j_gene: TRBJ1-5; CDR3aa: CASSYSHLSNQPQHF
v_gene: TRBV9; j_gene: TRBJ1-2; CDR3aa: CASSVTGTEYGYTF
v_gene: TRBV5-6; j_gene: TRBJ1-1; CDR3aa: CASSLYGSMNTEAFF
v_gene: TRBV10-3; j_gene: TRBJ2-5; CDR3aa: CAISEGQGAETQYF
v_gene: TRBV4-2; j_gene: TRBJ2-1; CDR3aa: CASSQDLAGYLDNEQFF
v_gene: TRBV6-4; j_gene: TRBJ1-6; CDR3aa: CASSQPQGASYNSPLHF
v_gene: TRBV7-8; j_gene: TRBJ2-5; CDR3aa: CASSLWETQETQYF
v_gene: TRBV5-1; j_gene: TRBJ2-3; CDR3aa: CASSGLAGVDTQYF
v_gene: TRBV7-9; j_gene: TRBJ2-5; CDR3aa: CASIRGLAETQYF
v_gene: TRBV6-5; j_gene: TRBJ1-5; CDR3aa: CASMTDSKNQPQHF